The 5 T cell receptor beta chains listed next were all sequenced from one sample in a study of naive CD8 T cells in extremely preterm neonates. The method was immunoSEQ multiplex PCR; TCRdb's version includes in-frame clones alone and lacks a portion of them. The table lists thousands of clones, approximately 96% of them singletons. The specimen was naive CD8+ T cells from blood. The receptors were gathered from a human donor in good health.

This chain links TRBV29-1 with TRBJ2-7, with 7 bases aligning to TRBD1. Germline CDR1 and CDR2: SQVTM and ANQGSEA. With 4 bases clipped from V and 9 bases from J, the junction kept 6 bases outside the gene matches. This CDR3 region has 11 residues. The DNA of the CDR3 is TGCAGCGTTGGTCCCTCAGGGGGGCAGTACGTC. It yields the protein CSVGPSGGQYV.

The chain links TRBV29-1 to TRBJ1-2; 9 nucleotides match TRBD1. This CDR3 comprises 13 residues. The germline gives CDR1 SQVTM, CDR2 ANQGSEA. The V gene end was trimmed by 0 bases and the J gene end by 14 bases; junction bases not matched to a gene: 10. CDR3 residues: CSVEDRGTGSETF. CDR3 nucleotides: TGCAGCGTTGAAGATAGAGGGACAGGGTCGGAGACCTTC.

V usage is TRBV7-8 and J usage is TRBJ2-1; 11 bases line up with TRBD2. The CDR3 totals 20 residues. Germline V gene data show CDR1 as SGHVS and CDR2 as FQNEAQ. V shed 0 bases and J 7 bases; nucleotides not matched to a gene: 17. CDR3 sequence reads: CASSLASGVAGGPLFNEQFF. The CDR3, as DNA: TGTGCCAGCAGCTTAGCGAGTGGGGTAGCGGGAGGGCCCTTATTTAATGAGCAGTTCTTC.

The chain carries TRBV7-8 and TRBJ2-2, with a tentative D call TRBD2 (6 bases). V was pared by 5 bases and J by 4 bases, with 20 bases between. CDR1 is SGHVS and CDR2 is FQNEAQ in the germline V gene. The CDR3 is made up of 17 amino acids. The CDR3 bases are TGTGCCAGCAGCGGAACCGGGACTGCCTGGGGCACCGGGGAGCTGTTTTTT. Residues: CASSGTGTAWGTGELFF.

This clone is a singleton in its sample. The chain is built from TRBV11-1 and TRBJ1-1; tentative D call: TRBD1 (5 bases). Germline V gene lookup returns CDR1 SGHAT and CDR2 FQDESV (reference sequence). Trimming left V 8 bases short and J 5 bases short, with 18 bases between. CDR3 length: 14 amino acids. This CDR3 is CASAQGVIKTEAFF. In DNA, the CDR3 is TGTGCCAGCGCCCAAGGGGTTATAAAAACTGAAGCTTTCTTT. Variable domain in full (rest from reference TRBV11-1 and TRBJ1-1): EAEVAQSPRYKITEKSQAVAFWCDPISGHATLYWYRQILGQGPELLVQFQDESVVDDSQLPKDRFSAERLKGVDSTLKIQPAELGDSAMYLCASAQGVIKTEAFFGQGTRLTVV.